This entry lists 17 T cell receptor beta chains sequenced from one sample in a study of Graves' ophthalmopathy and Graves' hyperthyroidism. Beta-chain TCR CDR3 regions were amplified from RNA transcripts. First-round RT-PCR relied on HTBI primers, and a second-round multiplex PCR came next. TCRdb re-called the multiplex PCR reads through MiXCR, storing one row per CDR3 protein. Among about 740,000 distinct CDR3 sequences listed, 40% were seen once. Sequenced material: peripheral blood. These receptor sequences come from an adult man with Graves' ophthalmopathy.

The chain is built from TRBV25-1 and TRBJ2-2, with D possibly matching TRBD1 (5 bases). Germline V lookup: CDR1 MGHDK, CDR2 SYGVNS. The V and J ends lost 7 bases and 3 bases respectively, with 9 bases between them. The CDR3 runs to 13 residues. CDR3 sequence reads: CASTRQYTGELFF. CDR3 nucleotides: TGTGCCAGCACCAGACAGTACACCGGGGAGCTGTTTTTT.

This clonotype was seen repeatedly, ten times or more. The J gene is TRBJ1-2, the V gene TRBV29-1; no firm D call. The germline V gene has CDR1 SQVTM and CDR2 ANQGSEA. V lost 0 bases to trimming and J lost 6 bases, with 14 bases between them. The CDR3 sequence is 14 residues long. Written as DNA, the CDR3 is TGCAGCGTTGAAGATCCATGGGTATCTGATGGCTACACCTTC. Amino acid sequence: CSVEDPWVSDGYTF. The full variable domain, completed using reference TRBV29-1 and TRBJ1-2, is SAVISQKPSRDICQRGTSLTIQCQVDSQVTMMFWYRQQPGQSLTLIATANQGSEATYESGFVIDKFPISRPNLTFSTLTVSNMSPEDSSIYLCSVEDPWVSDGYTFGSGTRLTVV.

The chain has TRBV25-1 and TRBJ1-2; no firm D call. Germline CDR1 and CDR2: MGHDK and SYGVNS. The V gene lost 5 bases and the J gene lost 6 bases, with 7 bases spanning the gap. This CDR3 region has 11 residues. The CDR3 sequence is CASSSLNGYTF. Written as DNA, the CDR3 is TGTGCCAGCAGTTCTCTTAATGGCTACACCTTC.

This clonotype was detected ten times or more. This chain joins TRBV29-1 and TRBJ1-1; no firm D call. The CDR3 has 11 amino acids. The germline gives CDR1 SQVTM, CDR2 ANQGSEA. V was pared by 7 bases and J by 6 bases, with 12 bases between. The CDR3 bases are TGCAGCGGCCGGAGAGTGGCTGAAGCTTTCTTT. This gives the protein CSGRRVAEAFF.

As regards this clonotype: At one end the junction does not follow the germline gene, possibly because of a read error. This chain links TRBV7-4 with TRBJ2-2; TRBD1 or TRBD2 may be the D gene (6 bases each). The CDR3 covers 14 residues. Per the germline V gene, CDR1 is SGHVT and CDR2 is SQSDAQ. The CDR3 DNA is TGTGCCGGCAGCTCGACAGGAGGGATCGGGGAGCTGTTTTTT. Translation gives CAGSSTGGIGELFF.

The rearrangement links TRBV29-1 to TRBJ2-2; TRBD1 is a possible D gene (5 bases). The germline V gene encodes CDR1 SQVTM and CDR2 ANQGSEA. V gave up 1 base and J gave up 6 bases, with 12 bases separating them. The CDR3 extends over 14 amino acids. CDR3 amino acids: CSVEGSGHAGELFF. The CDR3 bases are TGCAGCGTTGAAGGTTCAGGGCACGCCGGGGAGCTGTTTTTT.

The rearrangement joins TRBV19 to TRBJ1-2; possibly TRBD1 for D (6 bases). Germline CDR1 reads LNHDA; CDR2 reads SQIVND (reference sequence). The length of the CDR3 is 15 residues. Trimming pared 9 bases from V and 4 bases from J, leaving 21 bases between. CDR3 protein: CASSPYRTEAYGYTF. CDR3 bases: TGTGCCAGCAGCCCCTACCGGACAGAGGCCTATGGCTACACCTTC.

As DNA, the CDR3 is TGTGCCAGCAGCCGCTTTCTAGCGGGGGGCTACGAGCAGTACTTC. Encoded protein: CASSRFLAGGYEQYF. The chain recombines TRBV7-9 with TRBJ2-7; TRBD2 agrees at 11 bases. The CDR3 spans 15 residues. Germline V gives CDR1 SEHNR, CDR2 FQNEAQ (reference sequence). Trimming removed 5 bases from V and 3 bases from J; junction bases left unmatched: 6. Using reference TRBV7-9 and TRBJ2-7 for the parts outside the CDR3, the full variable domain is DTGVSQNPRHKITKRGQNVTFRCDPISEHNRLYWYRQTLGQGPEFLTYFQNEAQLEKSRLLSDRFSAERPKGSFSTLEIQRTEQGDSAMYLCASSRFLAGGYEQYFGPGTRLTVT.

This clonotype came up many times. This chain uses TRBV19 with TRBJ1-2; possibly TRBD1 for D (5 bases). Per germline, CDR1 LNHDA and CDR2 SQIVND (reference sequence). The CDR3 sequence is 15 residues long. Trimming left V 8 bases short and J 4 bases short, with 20 bases between. Written as DNA, the CDR3 is TGTGCCAGTTCGGATGGGGGGTTTGCCCGCTATGGCTACACCTTC. This translates into CASSDGGFARYGYTF. Together with reference TRBV19 and TRBJ1-2, the CDR3 gives the full variable domain: DGGITQSPKYLFRKEGQNVTLSCEQNLNHDAMYWYRQDPGQGLRLIYYSQIVNDFQKGDIAEGYSVSREKKESFPLTVTSAQKNPTAFYLCASSDGGFARYGYTFGSGTRLTVV.

The chain couples TRBV15 to TRBJ2-7, with 8 positions matching TRBD2. From germline, CDR1 is LNHNV and CDR2 YYDKDF (reference sequence). V shed 3 bases and J 7 bases; nucleotides not matched to a gene: 14. The CDR3 is 16 residues long. The CDR3 region is CATSSPRGDREGEQYF. In DNA form, the CDR3 reads TGTGCCACCAGCAGCCCCCGTGGGGACCGGGAGGGTGAGCAGTACTTC.

The chain combines TRBV25-1 with TRBJ2-7; the D gene is possibly TRBD1 (5 bases). The CDR3 sequence is 14 residues long. Germline CDR1 is MGHDK and CDR2 is SYGVNS. Trimming shortened V by 5 bases and J by 2 bases, and 13 bases separated the two germline ends. CDR3 sequence (DNA): TGTGCCAGCAGTTTAGTAGACAGAACCTACGAGCAGTACTTC. It codes for CASSLVDRTYEQYF.

The rearrangement uses TRBV20-1 and TRBJ1-5; D remains unclear. The germline CDR1 and CDR2 sequences are DFQATT and SNEGSKA (reference sequence). The length of the CDR3 is 13 residues. V was shortened by 3 bases and J by 4 bases, with 10 bases between the two germline ends. This chain's CDR3 is CSARPEGNQPQHF. DNA for the CDR3: TGCAGTGCTAGGCCCGAAGGGAATCAGCCCCAGCATTTT.

This clonotype was recorded at least ten times. The chain uses TRBV10-3 and TRBJ2-5, with 7 bases matching TRBD2. The CDR3 has 15 residues. The junction had 6 bases not matched to a gene; V was cut back by 3 bases and J by 2 bases. Per the germline V gene, CDR1 is ENHRY and CDR2 is SYGVKD. CDR3 residues: CAISDPSGLQETQYF. The CDR3 region has the DNA TGTGCCATCAGTGACCCTAGCGGTCTACAAGAGACCCAGTACTTC.

This sequence joins TRBV7-6 and TRBJ2-3, with D perhaps matching TRBD2 (6 bases). Germline V gene data show CDR1 as SGHVS and CDR2 as FNYEAQ. The CDR3 length is 15 residues. V was cut by 4 bases and J by 0 bases, with 11 bases left in between. The CDR3 loop is CASSSGGTSTDTQYF. The CDR3 DNA sequence: TGTGCCAGCAGCTCAGGAGGGACTAGCACAGATACGCAGTATTTT.

This clonotype was detected once. A single base separates this from a much larger clone, so it may be a read error. The V and J genes are TRBV2 and TRBJ1-4, with D perhaps TRBD1 (6 bases). Per germline, CDR1 SNHLY and CDR2 FYNNEI. The CDR3 runs 15 residues. The ends were cut back, 8 bases at V and 7 bases at J, with 20 bases in the middle. The CDR3 region is CASGIDRSGGEKLFF. CDR3 bases: TGTGCCAGCGGAATCGACAGGTCGGGGGGTGAAAAACTGTTTTTT. Supplemented by reference TRBV2 and TRBJ1-4, the full variable domain reads EPEVTQTPSHQVTQMGQEVILRCVPISNHLYFYWYRQILGQKVEFLVSFYNNEISEKSEIFDDQFSVERPDGSNFTLKIRSTKLEDSAMYFCASGIDRSGGEKLFFGSGTQLSVL.

The sample holds a few counts of this clonotype. Its ends do not fully match the called genes, so a read error is possible. This chain joins TRBV5-1 and TRBJ2-7; either TRBD1 or TRBD2 may supply D (5 bases each). Per germline, CDR1 SGHRS and CDR2 YFSETQ. The CDR3 consists of 14 residues. DNA for the CDR3: TGTGCCAGCAGCTTGGCAGGGACGGCTCAAGAGCAGTACTTC. Encoded protein: CASSLAGTAQEQYF.

A word on this clonotype: An end of the junction differs from the germline gene, which may be a read error. This sequence joins TRBV24-1 and TRBJ1-5; tentative D call: TRBD1 (5 bases). CDR3 size: 17 residues. Germline CDR1 is KGHDR and CDR2 is SFDVKD. DNA of the CDR3: TGTGCCAGCAGTGAAGTTTGGGGCAGCTCAATCAAAGAGCCCCAGCATTTT. It yields the protein CASSEVWGSSIKEPQHF.